The 32 T cell receptor beta chains in this list originate from one sample, sequenced in a study of T cells in Graves' hyperthyroidism and ophthalmopathy. TCR beta CDR3 regions were amplified from RNA. Using the HTBI primer set, a first-round RT-PCR was run on the TCR CDR3. TCRdb itself ran the multiplex PCR reads through MiXCR, one entry per CDR3 protein. The repertoire holds 300,000 to 350,000 distinct CDR3 sequences, with less than 20% as singletons. The source material was blood. These TCRs come from a woman in her thirties or forties with Graves' ophthalmopathy.

This clonotype was recorded many times. The J gene is TRBJ1-1, the V gene TRBV10-3, with 7 bases fitting TRBD1. The CDR3 is 17 amino acids. V was clipped by 0 bases and J by 0 bases; unmatched bases: 7. Germline values: CDR1 ENHRY, CDR2 SYGVKD. The CDR3 sequence is CAISESGRGSVNTEAFF. For the CDR3, the DNA is TGTGCCATCAGTGAGTCCGGCAGGGGGAGCGTGAACACTGAAGCTTTCTTT.

This clonotype was seen ten or more times. The rearrangement joins TRBV5-1 to TRBJ2-7, with 13 positions matching TRBD2. V trimming: 4 bases; J trimming: 0 bases; junction bases outside the gene matches: 10. This CDR3 contains 18 residues. From germline, CDR1 is SGHRS and CDR2 YFSETQ. CDR3 sequence: CASSAGLAGEVRSYEQYF. The CDR3 DNA reads TGCGCCAGCAGCGCCGGACTAGCGGGAGAGGTACGCTCCTACGAGCAGTACTTC. Together with reference TRBV5-1 and TRBJ2-7, the CDR3 gives the full variable domain: KAGVTQTPRYLIKTRGQQVTLSCSPISGHRSVSWYQQTPGQGLQFLFEYFSETQRNKGNFPGRFSGRQFSNSRSEMNVSTLELGDSALYLCASSAGLAGEVRSYEQYFGPGTRLTVT.

The chain is built from TRBV12-3 or TRBV12-4 and TRBJ2-7, with a possible D match to TRBD2 (6 bases). Trimming took off 4 bases at V and 2 bases at J, with 12 bases between the two ends. The CDR3 is 14 amino acids. The CDR3 DNA follows: TGTGCCAGCAGTTGGGCGGGACCCCCCTACGAGCAGTACTTC. Translated: CASSWAGPPYEQYF.

The chain combines TRBV2 with TRBJ2-5, with D possibly TRBD1 on 5 matching bases. V was shortened by 7 bases and J by 4 bases, with 13 bases between the two germline ends. Germline loops: CDR1 SNHLY, CDR2 FYNNEI. This CDR3 comprises 13 residues. The DNA of the CDR3 is TGTGCCAGCATCAAGGGGTCCGGAGAGACCCAGTACTTC. As protein: CASIKGSGETQYF.

This clonotype was counted at least ten times. The genes are TRBV9 and TRBJ2-2; 8 bases align to TRBD1. V trimming: 3 bases; J trimming: 1 base; junction bases outside the gene matches: 5. This CDR3 is built from 16 residues. Per germline, CDR1 SGDLS and CDR2 YYNGEE. The CDR3 loop is CASSAQGVGNTGELFF. The CDR3, as DNA: TGTGCCAGCAGCGCACAGGGGGTAGGGAACACCGGGGAGCTGTTTTTT. The full variable domain, with the rest looked up from reference TRBV9 and TRBJ2-2, is DSGVTQTPKHLITATGQRVTLRCSPRSGDLSVYWYQQSLDQGLQFLIQYYNGEERAKGNILERFSAQQFPDLHSELNLSSLELGDSALYFCASSAQGVGNTGELFFGEGSRLTVL.

This clonotype showed up many times. The chain carries TRBV14 and TRBJ1-1, with D possibly being TRBD1 (5 bases). V was cut by 2 bases and J by 5 bases, with 12 bases left in between. This CDR3 region has 14 residues. CDR1 is SGHDN and CDR2 is FVKESK in the germline V gene. CDR3 amino acids: CASSQFQGLTEAFF. The CDR3 region has the DNA TGTGCCAGCAGCCAATTCCAGGGACTAACTGAAGCTTTCTTT.

Many counts were recorded for this clonotype. The chain links TRBV20-1 to TRBJ2-7, with 10 bases fitting TRBD1. The CDR3 consists of 15 residues. V shed 1 base and J 3 bases; nucleotides not matched to a gene: 6. From germline, CDR1 is DFQATT and CDR2 SNEGSKA (reference sequence). CDR3 amino acids: CSARAPGTGVYEQYF. Written as DNA, the CDR3 is TGCAGTGCTAGAGCCCCCGGGACAGGGGTCTACGAGCAGTACTTC.

This clonotype was seen repeatedly, ten times or more. The genes are TRBV6-1 and TRBJ1-2, with TRBD1 identical over 9 bases. The V gene's germline CDR1 is MNHNS and CDR2 SASEGT. The CDR3 covers 16 residues. The V segment lost 8 bases and the J segment 4 bases; nucleotides outside the gene matches: 14. The CDR3 sequence is CASLPRDRASSYGYTF. The CDR3 DNA sequence: TGTGCCAGCCTACCCCGGGACAGGGCCTCTAGCTATGGCTACACCTTC.

This clonotype was counted at least ten times. V and J are TRBV19 and TRBJ2-4; maybe TRBD1 (6 bases). Germline V CDR1 and CDR2: LNHDA, SQIVND (reference sequence). V was trimmed by 2 bases and J by 7 bases, leaving 18 bases between them. The length of the CDR3 is 16 residues. The CDR3 is CASSILQGPRGNIQYF. Here the CDR3 DNA reads TGTGCCAGTAGTATACTACAGGGCCCACGAGGGAACATTCAGTACTTC.

This clonotype was seen a handful of times. This chain uses TRBV3-1 with TRBJ2-5; TRBD2 is a possible D gene (6 bases). The germline V and J ends were trimmed by 1 base and 5 bases, with 17 bases remaining between them. CDR3 length: 16 residues. Germline V gives CDR1 LGHDT, CDR2 YNNKEL (reference sequence). CDR3 DNA sequence: TGTGCCAGCAGCCAAGGTGCGACCGGGAGAATGGAGACCCAGTACTTC. It codes for CASSQGATGRMETQYF.

Ten or more counts support this clonotype. The gene calls are TRBV28 and TRBJ2-3; 11 bases line up with TRBD2. This CDR3 is 16 amino acids long. The ends lost 6 bases at V and 3 bases at J; junction bases unmatched: 8. CDR1 and CDR2 (germline): MDHEN, SYDVKM. In DNA form, the CDR3 reads TGTGCCAGCAGAGACCTCACTAGCGGGAGAACAGATACGCAGTATTTT. This encodes CASRDLTSGRTDTQYF.

This clonotype was seen a few times. The genes are TRBV6-5 and TRBJ1-6, with 10 bases matching TRBD1. Germline V lookup: CDR1 MNHEY, CDR2 SVGAGI. J was trimmed by 8 bases and V by 10 bases; bases with no gene match: 5. The CDR3 contains 13 residues. Written as DNA, the CDR3 is TGTGCCACCCGGGACAGGGGTTATTCACCCCTCCACTTT. This encodes CATRDRGYSPLHF.

CDR3 bases: TGTGCCAGCAGTTCCAGGGGATCATATAGCAATCAGCCCCAGCATTTT. Translation: CASSSRGSYSNQPQHF. The rearrangement uses TRBV6-5 and TRBJ1-5; tentatively, D is TRBD1 (6 bases). CDR3 length: 16 amino acids. Trimming removed 4 bases from V and 0 bases from J, with 13 bases in between. Per germline, CDR1 MNHEY and CDR2 SVGAGI.

V is TRBV6-2 or TRBV6-3 and J is TRBJ1-2; tentatively, D is TRBD1 (6 bases). Germline V gives CDR1 MNHEY, CDR2 SVGEGT. The V end lost 4 bases, the J end lost 9 bases, and 9 bases lay between the germline ends. This CDR3 is built from 11 residues. Here the CDR3 DNA reads TGTGCCAGCAGTTCAGGGGACCGCTACACCTTC. Protein: CASSSGDRYTF.

In its sample, this clonotype was seen many times. The rearrangement uses TRBV12-3 or TRBV12-4 and TRBJ1-1; 8 nucleotides line up with TRBD1. This CDR3 has 14 amino acids. J lost 9 bases, V lost 5 bases, and 11 bases had no gene match. CDR3 sequence: CASSLRDRSPKAFF. The CDR3 DNA reads TGTGCCAGCAGTCTTAGGGACAGGTCGCCCAAAGCTTTCTTT.

This clonotype was seen more than once but under ten times. This chain joins TRBV4-2 and TRBJ1-3, with D uncertain. CDR1 and CDR2 (germline): LGHNA, YNFKEQ. The germline V and J ends were trimmed by 1 base and 0 bases, with 13 bases remaining between them. The CDR3 totals 17 residues. The CDR3 bases are TGTGCCAGCAGCCAAGTGAGGTCCCAGAGCTCTGGAAACACCATATATTTT. It yields the protein CASSQVRSQSSGNTIYF.

The rearrangement joins TRBV20-1 to TRBJ2-7; D may match TRBD1 or TRBD2 (7 bases each). The germline V gene encodes CDR1 DFQATT and CDR2 SNEGSKA (reference sequence). The CDR3 covers 13 residues. Between the trimmed V and J ends, which lost 6 bases and 2 bases, there was a span of 14 bases. The CDR3 spells CSAKGAGAYEQYF. The CDR3 DNA reads as TGCAGTGCCAAGGGGGCGGGAGCCTACGAGCAGTACTTC.

This clonotype was counted ten times or more. This rearrangement joins TRBV30 to TRBJ1-2, with D possibly being TRBD1 (6 bases). The V gene lost 0 bases and the J gene lost 4 bases, with 9 bases spanning the gap. Germline V gene lookup returns CDR1 GTSNPN and CDR2 SVGIG (reference sequence). This CDR3 spans 13 amino acids. The DNA of the CDR3 is TGTGCCTGGAGTGTAGGACAGCTCTATGGCTACACCTTC. This translates into CAWSVGQLYGYTF.

The chain carries TRBV3-1 and TRBJ1-2, with 9 bases aligning to TRBD1. In germline, CDR1 is LGHDT, CDR2 YNNKEL (reference sequence). The CDR3 extends over 15 amino acids. V shed 5 bases, J shed 7 bases, and the junction held 11 bases outside the gene matches. In DNA, the CDR3 is TGTGCCAGCAGCGAACTTCCTGGGACAGGGAGTGGCTACACCTTC. It is translated as CASSELPGTGSGYTF.

This clonotype was counted many times. The chain has TRBV28 and TRBJ1-6; TRBD1 matches 7 bases. The germline V gene encodes CDR1 MDHEN and CDR2 SYDVKM. V was pared by 5 bases and J by 7 bases, with 11 bases of the junction left unmatched. The CDR3 is made up of 16 amino acids. CDR3 sequence (DNA): TGTGCCAGCAGTCCAAGACAGGGTTCCGGGAATTCACCCCTCCACTTT. It yields the protein CASSPRQGSGNSPLHF.

This clonotype was counted at least ten times. The chain has TRBV7-2 and TRBJ1-6, with 7 bases aligning to TRBD1. Losses at the gene ends were 4 bases for V and 9 bases for J; bases not matched to a gene: 6. CDR1 and CDR2 (germline): SGHTA, FQGNSA. The CDR3 extends over 14 amino acids. CDR3 in amino acids: CASSSTGYGSPLHF. The CDR3 region has the DNA TGTGCCAGCAGCTCGACAGGGTATGGTTCACCCCTCCACTTT. Variable domain in full (rest from reference TRBV7-2 and TRBJ1-6): GAGVSQSPSNKVTEKGKDVELRCDPISGHTALYWYRQSLGQGLEFLIYFQGNSAPDKSGLPSDRFSAERTGGSVSTLTIQRTQQEDSAVYLCASSSTGYGSPLHFGNGTRLTVT.

Concerning this clonotype: The junction shows a germline mismatch at one end, possibly a read error. The chain uses TRBV28 and TRBJ2-4, with 14 bases identical to TRBD2. This CDR3 contains 19 residues. Germline-derived CDR1 and CDR2 are MDHEN and SYDVKM. DNA for the CDR3: TGTGCCAGCAGTCCGGGACTAGCGGGAGTAAAGGGAGCCAAGAACATTCAGTACTTC. Translation gives CASSPGLAGVKGAKNIQYF.

Ten or more counts support this clonotype. V and J are TRBV7-9 and TRBJ1-2; no reliable D call. The CDR3 spans 14 residues. The germline V and J ends were trimmed by 1 base and 6 bases, with 12 bases remaining between them. CDR1 is SEHNR, CDR2 FQNEAQ, per germline (reference sequence). The CDR3 DNA follows: TGTGCCAGCAGCTTAGATTCCGGGCAGAATGGCTACACCTTC. It yields the protein CASSLDSGQNGYTF.

Ten or more counts support this clonotype. The chain carries TRBV3-1 and TRBJ2-5; D is uncertain. CDR3 length equals 14 residues. Trimming left V 0 bases short and J 3 bases short, with 8 bases between. Germline V gene sequence: CDR1 LGHDT, CDR2 YNNKEL (reference sequence). CDR3 sequence: CASSQDLAEETQYF. The DNA for the CDR3 is TGTGCCAGCAGCCAAGATCTCGCAGAAGAGACCCAGTACTTC.

This chain connects TRBV6-2 or TRBV6-3 to TRBJ1-2; D remains unclear. There are 15 residues in the CDR3. CDR1 MNHEY and CDR2 SVGEGT come from the germline V gene. Between the trimmed V and J ends, which lost 7 bases and 2 bases, there was a span of 17 bases. The CDR3 loop is CASKRTRTGNYGYTF. CDR3 DNA sequence: TGTGCCAGCAAAAGGACCCGGACGGGGAACTATGGCTACACCTTC.

There are many counts of this clonotype. The genes are TRBV7-3 and TRBJ2-2, with D maybe TRBD2 (6 bases). In germline, CDR1 is SGHTA, CDR2 FQGTGA. CDR3 length: 14 amino acids. V lost 2 bases, J lost 6 bases, and 10 bases lay in between. As DNA, the CDR3 is TGTGCCAGCAGCTTAGTAGGAGGGGCCGGGGAGCTGTTTTTT. Residues: CASSLVGGAGELFF.

This clonotype was seen many times. The V gene is TRBV6-1, the J gene TRBJ2-2; D not resolved. This CDR3 has 11 amino acids. Germline values: CDR1 MNHNS, CDR2 SASEGT. V lost 4 bases, J lost 6 bases, and 3 bases lay in between. Here the CDR3 DNA reads TGTGCCAGCAGTGGGCCCGGGGAGCTGTTTTTT. This gives the protein CASSGPGELFF.

Ten or more counts support this clonotype. The genes are TRBV6-2 or TRBV6-3 and TRBJ1-2; D remains unclear. Trimming pared 0 bases from V and 5 bases from J, leaving 16 bases between. This CDR3 spans 16 amino acids. CDR1 MNHEY and CDR2 SVGEGT come from the germline V gene. The CDR3 spells CASSYSNVNIGYGYTF. The DNA of the CDR3 is TGTGCCAGCAGTTACTCGAATGTAAACATCGGTTATGGCTACACCTTC.

This clonotype was seen at least ten times. The chain recombines TRBV29-1 with TRBJ2-2; maybe TRBD2 (6 bases). Germline CDR1 reads SQVTM; CDR2 reads ANQGSEA. Trimming removed 1 base from V and 5 bases from J, with 14 bases in between. The CDR3 totals 15 residues. The CDR3 is CSVEAGLGGTGELFF. The CDR3 DNA follows: TGCAGCGTTGAAGCTGGGCTCGGGGGAACCGGGGAGCTGTTTTTT.

With respect to this clonotype: Just one base apart from a much larger clone, this may be a read error. This chain links TRBV2 with TRBJ1-4; D not certain. The CDR3 consists of 15 residues. Germline V gives CDR1 SNHLY, CDR2 FYNNEI. V gave up 3 bases and J gave up 3 bases, with 11 bases separating them. The CDR3: CASSDGGFANEKLFF. In nucleotides, the CDR3 is TGTGCCAGCAGTGATGGCGGGTTTGCTAATGAAAAACTGTTTTTT.

This sequence joins TRBV5-1 and TRBJ2-7; possibly TRBD2 for D (5 bases). The CDR3 loop spans 14 amino acids. Between the trimmed V and J ends, which lost 4 bases and 1 base, there was a span of 12 bases. Germline V CDR1 and CDR2: SGHRS, YFSETQ. CDR3 in DNA: TGCGCCAGCAGCCGGTCCCGGGGTTCCTACGAGCAGTACTTC. The encoded protein is CASSRSRGSYEQYF.

Many counts were recorded for this clonotype. The chain couples TRBV7-8 to TRBJ2-7; no firm D call. The V and J ends lost 5 bases and 6 bases respectively, with 14 bases between them. The CDR3 spans 13 residues. Per the germline V gene, CDR1 is SGHVS and CDR2 is FQNEAQ. As DNA, the CDR3 is TGTGCCAGCAGCGCTAAGGAAATTGGCGAGCAGTACTTC. Protein product: CASSAKEIGEQYF. The complete variable domain, with remaining parts taken from reference TRBV7-8 and TRBJ2-7, reads GAGVSQSPRYKVAKRGQDVALRCDPISGHVSLFWYQQALGQGPEFLTYFQNEAQLDKSGLPSDRFFAERPEGSVSTLKIQRTQQEDSAVYLCASSAKEIGEQYFGPGTRLTVT.